These 25 T cell receptor beta chains were sequenced from one sample in a study of CD8+CD57+ T cells in acquired aplastic anemia. Genomic DNA templated the TCR beta VDJ and CDR3 profiling. TCRdb processed the reads anew with MiXCR; each CDR3 protein has one entry. Counted here are about 220,000 distinct CDR3 sequences, approximately 35% occurring once; the ten biggest clones make up 0.9% to 1.2%. The material sequenced was sorted CD4+, CD8+, or CD8+CD57+ T cells (not recorded which) from PBMCs. All receptors derive from a human donor in good health, serving as a control.

V gene TRBV5-1 combines with J gene TRBJ2-7; 11 bases are a match to TRBD1. The CDR3 sequence is 15 residues long. Trimming took 4 bases from V and 4 from J; bases not matched to a gene: 7. Looked up from germline, CDR1 is SGHRS and CDR2 is YFSETQ. The CDR3 sequence: CASSPAGQGAYEQYF. The CDR3, as DNA: TGCGCCAGCAGCCCGGCCGGACAGGGGGCTTACGAGCAGTACTTC.

The chain joins TRBV11-2 to TRBJ1-6; 9 bases map to TRBD1. The CDR3 length is 15 residues. The J segment lost 8 bases and the V segment lost 4 bases, leaving 6 bases of the junction unmatched. Per germline, CDR1 SGHAT and CDR2 FQNNGV. CDR3 sequence reads: CASSSGQGKDSPLHF. The CDR3, as DNA: TGTGCCAGCAGCTCCGGACAGGGGAAGGATTCACCCCTCCACTTT.

This clonotype was detected many times. This rearrangement joins TRBV5-5 to TRBJ2-7, with D possibly TRBD1 on 5 matching bases. V was clipped by 2 bases and J by 5 bases, with 17 bases between them. Germline CDR1 is SGHKS and CDR2 is YYEKEE (reference sequence). There are 15 residues in the CDR3. The CDR3 sequence: CASSLLVGVVDEQYF. CDR3 in DNA: TGTGCCAGCAGCTTATTGGTAGGGGTAGTGGACGAGCAGTACTTC.

The rearrangement uses TRBV2 and TRBJ1-2; D is perhaps TRBD1 (5 bases). The ends were cut back, 5 bases at V and 4 bases at J, with 23 bases in the middle. This CDR3 is built from 17 residues. Germline loops: CDR1 SNHLY, CDR2 FYNNEI. The CDR3 DNA follows: TGTGCCAGCAGTTACACTACAATCTACAGGATTTCCTATGGCTACACCTTC. This translates into CASSYTTIYRISYGYTF. Drawing the rest from reference TRBV2 and TRBJ1-2, the complete variable domain is EPEVTQTPSHQVTQMGQEVILRCVPISNHLYFYWYRQILGQKVEFLVSFYNNEISEKSEIFDDQFSVERPDGSNFTLKIRSTKLEDSAMYFCASSYTTIYRISYGYTFGSGTRLTVV.

Remarks on this clonotype: A single base separates this from a much larger clone, so it may be a read error. The V call is TRBV7-9, the J call TRBJ1-1; tentatively, D is TRBD1 (5 bases). This CDR3 is 14 amino acids long. The V gene's germline CDR1 is SEHNR and CDR2 FQNEAQ (reference sequence). CDR3 residues: CASSFGGDGTEALF. The CDR3 DNA is TGTGCCAGCAGCTTTGGGGGGGATGGCACTGAAGCTCTCTTT.

The V and J genes are TRBV6-1 and TRBJ2-5; no firm D call. This CDR3 is built from 14 residues. V was cut by 9 bases and J by 4 bases, with 18 bases left in between. CDR1 is MNHNS, CDR2 SASEGT, per germline. CDR3 in DNA: TGTGCCAGTACTCGGAGATTCAGTGGAGAGACCCAGTACTTC. Protein: CASTRRFSGETQYF.

V is TRBV15 and J is TRBJ1-2; no clear D gene. The CDR3 runs to 15 residues. The germline V gene encodes CDR1 LNHNV and CDR2 YYDKDF (reference sequence). The V end was cut by 3 bases, the J end by 9 bases, with 20 bases between. CDR3 sequence (DNA): TGTGCCACCAGCAGCCACTTGGTTACAGCAACACGCTACACCTTC. Translating it yields CATSSHLVTATRYTF. Using reference TRBV15 and TRBJ1-2 for the parts outside the CDR3, the full variable domain is DAMVIQNPRYQVTQFGKPVTLSCSQTLNHNVMYWYQQKSSQAPKLLFHYYDKDFNNEADTPDNFQSRRPNTSFCFLDIRSPGLGDTAMYLCATSSHLVTATRYTFGSGTRLTVV.

This rearrangement joins TRBV7-2 to TRBJ2-1; no clear D gene. The CDR3 length is 18 residues. V was pared by 0 bases and J by 0 bases, with 15 bases between. Germline V gene data show CDR1 as SGHTA and CDR2 as FQGNSA. This CDR3 reads CASSLAARTQTSYNEQFF. The CDR3, as DNA: TGTGCCAGCAGCTTAGCGGCGCGTACACAGACCTCCTACAATGAGCAGTTCTTC.

The genes are TRBV20-1 and TRBJ2-1, with D possibly matching TRBD2 (6 bases). The CDR3 contains 13 residues. With 0 bases removed from V and 7 bases from J, the gap between germline ends came to 10 bases. Germline lookup yields CDR1 DFQATT and CDR2 SNEGSKA (reference sequence). CDR3 in amino acids: CSAREGGVNEQFF. In nucleotides, the CDR3 is TGCAGTGCTAGAGAGGGGGGTGTAAATGAGCAGTTCTTC.

This clonotype was detected many times. The chain is built from TRBV19 and TRBJ1-1; D is undetermined. The germline CDR1 and CDR2 sequences are LNHDA and SQIVND (reference sequence). Trimming left V 8 bases short and J 7 bases short, with 14 bases between. The CDR3 runs to 12 residues. The CDR3, as DNA: TGTGCCAGTTGCGATAAGCTCCATGAAGCTTTCTTT. Translated: CASCDKLHEAFF.

The chain is built from TRBV12-3 or TRBV12-4 and TRBJ1-1; possible D gene TRBD1, 5 bases. V lost 6 bases and J lost 4, with 18 bases in between. The CDR3 consists of 15 residues. In nucleotides, the CDR3 is TGTGCCAGCAGCCCCAGGCCAGGGCCGGTCACTGAAGCTTTCTTT. Translated, it gives CASSPRPGPVTEAFF.

The chain recombines TRBV27 with TRBJ1-3; D might be TRBD1 (5 bases). CDR3 length: 13 amino acids. V lost 5 bases and J 3 bases, leaving 8 bases between the germline ends. The germline CDR1 and CDR2 sequences are MNHEY and SMNVEV (reference sequence). The CDR3 region is CASSKGYGNTIYF. The DNA for the CDR3 is TGTGCCAGCAGTAAGGGGTATGGAAACACCATATATTTT.

Only a few counts were recorded for this clonotype. This chain links TRBV6-5 with TRBJ1-4; D gene uncertain. In germline, CDR1 is MNHEY, CDR2 SVGAGI. The CDR3 extends over 15 amino acids. The ends were cut back, 0 bases at V and 5 bases at J, with 10 bases in the middle. CDR3 amino acids: CASSYSYNPNEKLFF. Here the CDR3 DNA reads TGTGCCAGCAGTTACTCGTATAATCCGAATGAAAAACTGTTTTTT.

There are a few counts of this clonotype. The chain links TRBV5-1 to TRBJ2-3; D is unresolved. This CDR3 has 14 amino acids. V lost 0 bases and J 2 bases, leaving 7 bases between the germline ends. From germline, CDR1 is SGHRS and CDR2 YFSETQ. The CDR3, as DNA: TGCGCCAGCAGCTTGGCCCAGAACACAGATACGCAGTATTTT. Translated, it gives CASSLAQNTDTQYF.

This clonotype was seen repeatedly, ten times or more. The chain recombines TRBV24-1 with TRBJ2-3; unclear D gene. CDR3 size: 14 residues. V was shortened by 1 base and J by 2 bases, with 6 bases between the two germline ends. Germline V gene lookup returns CDR1 KGHDR and CDR2 SFDVKD. CDR3 protein: CATSDFGFTDTQYF. The DNA of the CDR3 is TGTGCCACCAGTGATTTCGGCTTCACAGATACGCAGTATTTT.

J is TRBJ1-3 and V is TRBV5-1, with 10 positions matching TRBD1. The germline CDR1 and CDR2 sequences are SGHRS and YFSETQ. The CDR3 has 15 residues. The V gene end was trimmed by 4 bases and the J gene end by 3 bases; junction bases not matched to a gene: 4. The CDR3 is CASSLTGGVGNTIYF. The CDR3 region has the DNA TGCGCCAGCAGCCTGACAGGGGGCGTTGGAAACACCATATATTTT.

The chain joins TRBV4-1 to TRBJ2-4; 9 nucleotides align to TRBD2. The germline gives CDR1 MGHRA, CDR2 YSYEKL. This CDR3 spans 17 amino acids. Trimming at V came to 0 bases and at J to 4 bases, leaving 7 bases not matched to a gene. The CDR3 DNA is TGCGCCAGCAGCCAAGAGGGGCTAGCGGGAAATAAAAACATTCAGTACTTC. Residues: CASSQEGLAGNKNIQYF.

About this clonotype: A much larger clone lies one base from this, so it may be a read error. In nucleotides, the CDR3 is TGTGTCAGCAGCTCGCGTACCTATGGCTACACCTTC. Amino acid sequence: CVSSSRTYGYTF. V gene TRBV11-2 combines with J gene TRBJ1-2; no clear D. The CDR3 has 12 amino acids. Germline V gene lookup returns CDR1 SGHAT and CDR2 FQNNGV.

J is TRBJ2-1 and V is TRBV24-1, with 7 bases fitting TRBD2. Germline V gene data show CDR1 as KGHDR and CDR2 as SFDVKD. Trimming removed 5 bases from V and 0 bases from J; junction bases left unmatched: 15. The CDR3 loop spans 19 amino acids. CDR3 nucleotides: TGTGCCACCAGTGCTCCCATCTCCACTAGCGCTGGCTCCTACAATGAGCAGTTCTTC. This sequence encodes CATSAPISTSAGSYNEQFF.

V gene TRBV7-8 combines with J gene TRBJ2-2, with TRBD1 matching 8 bases. V lost 5 bases, J lost 3 bases, and 11 bases stayed unmatched. The CDR3 length is 17 residues. CDR1 and CDR2 from the germline V gene are SGHVS and FQNEAQ. The CDR3: CASSPDPTGVDTGELFF. The CDR3, as DNA: TGTGCCAGCAGCCCCGACCCGACAGGGGTTGACACCGGGGAGCTGTTTTTT.

This clonotype was picked up many times. The chain employs TRBV14 and TRBJ2-7; unclear D gene. The CDR3 runs 17 residues. Germline CDR1 and CDR2: SGHDN and FVKESK. Trimming took off 5 bases at V and 1 base at J, with 21 bases between the two ends. The CDR3 sequence: CASSSRSGLLGSYEQYF. The CDR3 nucleotides are TGTGCCAGCAGCTCAAGATCCGGCCTCCTTGGGTCCTACGAGCAGTACTTC.

This clonotype was seen many times. This chain links TRBV7-8 with TRBJ2-2; unclear D gene. Germline-derived CDR1 and CDR2 are SGHVS and FQNEAQ. With 3 bases removed from V and 1 base from J, the gap between germline ends came to 15 bases. This CDR3 has 17 amino acids. Written as DNA, the CDR3 is TGTGCCAGCAGCTTTACCACTATTTTACTGAACACCGGGGAGCTGTTTTTT. The encoded protein is CASSFTTILLNTGELFF.

In the case of this clonotype: This clone may be a read error of a much larger clone one base away. The J gene is TRBJ2-7, the V gene TRBV11-1; 7 bases are shared with TRBD1. This CDR3 has 15 residues. CDR1 SGHAT and CDR2 FQDESV come from the germline V gene (reference sequence). The ends lost 7 bases at V and 5 bases at J; junction bases unmatched: 14. CDR3 sequence: CASNFPQGKLNEQYF. In nucleotides, the CDR3 is TGTGCCAGCAACTTCCCACAGGGGAAACTCAACGAGCAGTACTTC.

Many counts were recorded for this clonotype. This rearrangement joins TRBV20-1 to TRBJ1-1, with 10 bases aligning to TRBD1. The length of the CDR3 is 14 residues. Trimming removed 6 bases from V and 5 bases from J; junction bases left unmatched: 9. Looked up from germline, CDR1 is DFQATT and CDR2 is SNEGSKA (reference sequence). CDR3 sequence reads: CSATRQGARTEAFF. In nucleotides, the CDR3 is TGCAGTGCCACAAGACAGGGGGCGAGGACTGAAGCTTTCTTT.

To note about this clonotype: A read error may be the cause here, since a much bigger clone is one base away. CDR3 residues: CSARGQAYDEQFF. DNA of the CDR3: TGCAGTGCTAGGGGACAGGCTTACGATGAGCAGTTCTTC. This chain uses TRBV20-1 with TRBJ2-7, with 8 bases matching TRBD1. TRBJ2-1 explains the end of the DNA better; the J call may be wrong. CDR3 length: 13 amino acids. Germline V gives CDR1 DFQATT, CDR2 SNEGSKA (reference sequence).